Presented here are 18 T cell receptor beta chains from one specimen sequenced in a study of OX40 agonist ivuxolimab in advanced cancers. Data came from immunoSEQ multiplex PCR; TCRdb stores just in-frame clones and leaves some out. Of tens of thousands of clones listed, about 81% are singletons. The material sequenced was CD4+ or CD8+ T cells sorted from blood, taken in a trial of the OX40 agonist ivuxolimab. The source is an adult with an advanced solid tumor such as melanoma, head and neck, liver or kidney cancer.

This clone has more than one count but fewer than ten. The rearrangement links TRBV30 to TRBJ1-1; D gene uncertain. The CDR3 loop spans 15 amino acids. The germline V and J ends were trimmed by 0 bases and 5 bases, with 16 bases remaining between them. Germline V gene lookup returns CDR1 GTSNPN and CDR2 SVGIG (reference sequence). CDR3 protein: CAWSVGRGVGTEAFF. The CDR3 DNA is TGTGCCTGGAGTGTAGGGCGGGGAGTTGGTACTGAAGCTTTCTTT.

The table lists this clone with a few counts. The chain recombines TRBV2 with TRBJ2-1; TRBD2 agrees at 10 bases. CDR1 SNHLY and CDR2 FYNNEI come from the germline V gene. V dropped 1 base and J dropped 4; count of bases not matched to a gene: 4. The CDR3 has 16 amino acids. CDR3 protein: CASSEEAAGGYNEQFF. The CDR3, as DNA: TGTGCCAGCAGTGAAGAGGCAGCGGGGGGGTACAATGAGCAGTTCTTC.

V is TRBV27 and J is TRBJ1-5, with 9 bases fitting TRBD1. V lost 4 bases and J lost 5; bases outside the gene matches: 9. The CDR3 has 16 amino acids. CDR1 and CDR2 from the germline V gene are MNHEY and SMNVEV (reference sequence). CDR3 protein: CASSSSGQGRDQPQHF. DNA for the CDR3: TGTGCCAGCAGTTCTTCCGGACAGGGGAGGGATCAGCCCCAGCATTTT.

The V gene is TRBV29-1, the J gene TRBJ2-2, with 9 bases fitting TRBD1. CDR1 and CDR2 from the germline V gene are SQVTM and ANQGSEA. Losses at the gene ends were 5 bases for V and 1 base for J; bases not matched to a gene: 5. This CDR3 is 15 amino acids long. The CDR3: CSVTWTGVNTGELFF. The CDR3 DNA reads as TGCAGCGTTACTTGGACAGGGGTGAACACCGGGGAGCTGTTTTTT.

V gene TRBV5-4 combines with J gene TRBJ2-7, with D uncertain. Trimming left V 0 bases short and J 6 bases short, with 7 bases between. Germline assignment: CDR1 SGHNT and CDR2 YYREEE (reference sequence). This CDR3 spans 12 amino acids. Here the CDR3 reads CASSLEVGEQYF. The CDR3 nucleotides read TGTGCCAGCAGCTTGGAGGTGGGCGAGCAGTACTTC. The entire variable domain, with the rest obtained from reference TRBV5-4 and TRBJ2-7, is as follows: ETGVTQSPTHLIKTRGQQVTLRCSSQSGHNTVSWYQQALGQGPQFIFQYYREEENGRGNFPPRFSGLQFPNYSSELNVNALELDDSALYLCASSLEVGEQYFGPGTRLTVT.

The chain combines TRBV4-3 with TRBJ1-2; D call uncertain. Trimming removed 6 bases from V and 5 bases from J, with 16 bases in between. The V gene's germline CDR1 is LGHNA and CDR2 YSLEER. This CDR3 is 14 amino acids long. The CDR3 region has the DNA TGCGCCAGCAGTCCCACTACGGCAGAGTATGGCTACACCTTC. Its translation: CASSPTTAEYGYTF.

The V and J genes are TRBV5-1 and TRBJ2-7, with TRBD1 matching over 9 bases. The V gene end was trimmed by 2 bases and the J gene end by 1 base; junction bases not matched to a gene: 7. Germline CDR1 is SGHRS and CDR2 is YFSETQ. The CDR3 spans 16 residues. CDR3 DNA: TGCGCCAGCAGCTTTAGACTAGGACAGGGGTCCTACGAGCAGTACTTC. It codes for CASSFRLGQGSYEQYF.

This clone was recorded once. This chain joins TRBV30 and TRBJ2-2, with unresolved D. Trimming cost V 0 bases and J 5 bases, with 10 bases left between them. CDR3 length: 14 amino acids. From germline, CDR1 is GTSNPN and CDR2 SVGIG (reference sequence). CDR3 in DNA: TGTGCCTGGAGTGTTACTTCTACTACCGGGGAGCTGTTTTTT. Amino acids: CAWSVTSTTGELFF.

The CDR3 region has the DNA TGCGCCAGCAGCCAAGTTCTAGCGGGGGGCATTCAGTACTTC. Translating it yields CASSQVLAGGIQYF. The gene calls are TRBV4-3 and TRBJ2-4; 11 bases line up with TRBD2. The CDR3 contains 14 residues. Germline CDR1 reads LGHNA; CDR2 reads YSLEER. Germline trimming cut 1 base from V and 9 bases from J; bases unmatched to any gene: 2.

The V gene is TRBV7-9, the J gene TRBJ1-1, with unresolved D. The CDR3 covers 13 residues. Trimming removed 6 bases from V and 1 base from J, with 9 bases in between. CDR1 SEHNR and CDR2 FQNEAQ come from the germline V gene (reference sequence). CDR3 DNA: TGTGCCAGCAGTCGTACATGGAACACTGAAGCTTTCTTT. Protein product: CASSRTWNTEAFF.

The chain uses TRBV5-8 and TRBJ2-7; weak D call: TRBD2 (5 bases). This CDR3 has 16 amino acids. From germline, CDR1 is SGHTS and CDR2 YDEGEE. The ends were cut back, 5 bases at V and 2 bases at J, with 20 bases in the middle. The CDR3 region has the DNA TGTGCCAGCAGAGTAGTTGGGAGAAGCAGTCCCTACGAGCAGTACTTC. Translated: CASRVVGRSSPYEQYF.

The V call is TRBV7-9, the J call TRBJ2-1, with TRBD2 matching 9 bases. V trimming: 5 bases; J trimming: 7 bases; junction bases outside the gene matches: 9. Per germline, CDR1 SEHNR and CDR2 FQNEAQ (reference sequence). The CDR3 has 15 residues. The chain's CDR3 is CASSHSGSFQNEQFF. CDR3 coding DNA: TGTGCCAGCAGCCATAGCGGGAGTTTTCAGAATGAGCAGTTCTTC.

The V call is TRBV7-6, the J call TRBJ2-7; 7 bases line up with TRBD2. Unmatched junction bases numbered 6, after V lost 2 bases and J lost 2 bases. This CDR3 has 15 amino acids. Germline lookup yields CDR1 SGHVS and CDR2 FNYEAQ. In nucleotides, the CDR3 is TGTGCCAGCAGCTTAAGGCTAGCGGAACCCTACGAGCAGTACTTC. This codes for CASSLRLAEPYEQYF.

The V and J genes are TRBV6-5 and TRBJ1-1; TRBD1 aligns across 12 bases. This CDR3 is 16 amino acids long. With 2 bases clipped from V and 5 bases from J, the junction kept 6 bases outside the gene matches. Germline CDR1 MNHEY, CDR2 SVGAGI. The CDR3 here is CASSYPGTGGRTEAFF. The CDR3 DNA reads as TGTGCCAGCAGTTACCCCGGGACAGGGGGCCGGACTGAAGCTTTCTTT.

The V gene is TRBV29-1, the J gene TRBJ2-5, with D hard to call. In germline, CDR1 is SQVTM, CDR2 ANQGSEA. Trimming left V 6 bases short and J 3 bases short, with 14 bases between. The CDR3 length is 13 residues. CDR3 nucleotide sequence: TGCAGCGTCCTGAAAGGCACCAAAGAGACCCAGTACTTC. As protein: CSVLKGTKETQYF.

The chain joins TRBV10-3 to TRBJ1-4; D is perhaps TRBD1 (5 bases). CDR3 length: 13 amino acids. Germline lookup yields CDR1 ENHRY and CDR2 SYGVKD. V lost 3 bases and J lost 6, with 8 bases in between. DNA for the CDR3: TGTGCCATCAGTGAACAGGTGGATGAAAAACTGTTTTTT. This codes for CAISEQVDEKLFF.

The CDR3 bases are TGTGCCAGCCAGGCGAGGGAGACTAATGAAAAACTGTTTTTT. Its translation: CASQARETNEKLFF. The chain has TRBV13 and TRBJ1-4; no definite D call. Between the trimmed V and J ends, which lost 8 bases and 2 bases, there was a span of 12 bases. Germline CDR1 and CDR2: PRHDT and FYEKMQ (reference sequence). The CDR3 is 14 residues long. The full variable domain, rest sourced from reference TRBV13 and TRBJ1-4, is AAGVIQSPRHLIKEKRETATLKCYPIPRHDTVYWYQQGPGQDPQFLISFYEKMQSDKGSIPDRFSAQQFSDYHSELNMSSLELGDSALYFCASQARETNEKLFFGSGTQLSVL.

The CDR3 spells CASSRTGGAYEQYF. The CDR3, as DNA: TGTGCCAGCAGTCGGACAGGGGGCGCGTACGAGCAGTACTTC. V is TRBV6-5 and J is TRBJ2-7; 11 nucleotides align to TRBD1. Losses at the gene ends were 5 bases for V and 4 bases for J; bases not matched to a gene: 4. In germline, CDR1 is MNHEY, CDR2 SVGAGI. This CDR3 is built from 14 residues.